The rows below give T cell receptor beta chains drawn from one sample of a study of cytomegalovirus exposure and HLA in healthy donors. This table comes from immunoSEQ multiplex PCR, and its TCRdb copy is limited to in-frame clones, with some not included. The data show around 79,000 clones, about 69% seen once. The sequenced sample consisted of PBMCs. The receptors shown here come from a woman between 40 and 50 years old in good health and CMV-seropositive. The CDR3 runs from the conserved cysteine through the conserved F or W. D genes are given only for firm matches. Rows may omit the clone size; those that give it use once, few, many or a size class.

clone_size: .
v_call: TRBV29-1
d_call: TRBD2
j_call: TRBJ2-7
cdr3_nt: TGCAGCCCGAGAGATACTAGCGCAGCTTCCTACGAGCAGTACTTC
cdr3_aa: CSPRDTSAASYEQYF

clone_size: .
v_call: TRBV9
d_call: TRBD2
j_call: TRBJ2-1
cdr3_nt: TGTGCCAGCAGCGAAAGGACTAGCGGGGGGTATGAGCAGTTCTTC
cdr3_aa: CASSERTSGGYEQFF

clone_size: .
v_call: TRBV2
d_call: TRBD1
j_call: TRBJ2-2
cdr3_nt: TGTGCCAGCAGACTGAGGCGCCCCGGGACAGCAAACACCGGGGAGCTGTTTTTT
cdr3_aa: CASRLRRPGTANTGELFF

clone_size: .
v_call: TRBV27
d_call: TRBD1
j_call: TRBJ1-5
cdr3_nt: TGTGCCAGCAGCCCCAGGGGGACAACTAGCAATCAGCCCCAGCATTTT
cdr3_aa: CASSPRGTTSNQPQHF

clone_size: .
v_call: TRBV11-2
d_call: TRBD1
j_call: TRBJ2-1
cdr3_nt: TGTGCCAGCCTAAAACGGGACAGGGCCCTCGGGGTCGACAATGAGCAGTTCTTC
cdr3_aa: CASLKRDRALGVDNEQFF

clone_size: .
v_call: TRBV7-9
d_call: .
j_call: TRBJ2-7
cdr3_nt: TGTGCCAGCAGCTTAGCGGGCCCAGGTAAAGGCGAGCAGTACTTC
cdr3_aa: CASSLAGPGKGEQYF

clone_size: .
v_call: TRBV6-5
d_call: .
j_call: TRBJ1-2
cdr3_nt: TGTGCCAGCAGACGAGGGACTTCCGTGTATGGCTACACCTTC
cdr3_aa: CASRRGTSVYGYTF

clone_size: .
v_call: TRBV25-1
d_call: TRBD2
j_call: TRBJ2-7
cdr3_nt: TGTGCCAGCAGTGAATGGCGGACGGGAGGGCGATACGAGCAGTACTTC
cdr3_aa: CASSEWRTGGRYEQYF

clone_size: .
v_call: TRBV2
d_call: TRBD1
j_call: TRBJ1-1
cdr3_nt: TGTGCCTGTTTGGAGGGGGCTAATGAAGCTTTCTTT
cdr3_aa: CACLEGANEAFF

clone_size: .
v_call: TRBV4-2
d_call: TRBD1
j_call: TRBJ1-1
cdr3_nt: TGTGCCAGCAGCCAGCTTGGGACAGTGGAAGCTTTCTTT
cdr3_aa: CASSQLGTVEAFF

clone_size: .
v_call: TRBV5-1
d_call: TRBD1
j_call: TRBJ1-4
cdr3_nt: TGCGCCAGCAGCCCCGGGACAGGAGCTGAAAAACTGTTTTTT
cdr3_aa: CASSPGTGAEKLFF

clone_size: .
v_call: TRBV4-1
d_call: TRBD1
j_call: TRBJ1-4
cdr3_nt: TGCGCCAGCAGCCGGGGACAGAAGGTTCATGAAAAACTGTTTTTT
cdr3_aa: CASSRGQKVHEKLFF

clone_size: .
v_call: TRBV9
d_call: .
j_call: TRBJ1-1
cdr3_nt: TGTGCCAGCAGCCCATGGACAGAGAACACTGAAGCTTTCTTT
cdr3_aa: CASSPWTENTEAFF

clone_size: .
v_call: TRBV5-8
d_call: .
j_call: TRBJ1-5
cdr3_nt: TGTGCCAGCAGCCGGGTAGTCTATAGCAATCAGCCCCAGCATTTT
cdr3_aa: CASSRVVYSNQPQHF

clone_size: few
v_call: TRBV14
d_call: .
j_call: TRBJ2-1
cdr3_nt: TGTGCCAGCAGCCAAGAGATCAAGAATCGGGAGCAGTTCTTC
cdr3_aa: CASSQEIKNREQFF

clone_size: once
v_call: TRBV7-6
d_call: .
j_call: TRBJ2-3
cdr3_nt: TGTGCCAGCAGTCCGGACACGAGAGCAGATACGCAGTATTTT
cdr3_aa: CASSPDTRADTQYF

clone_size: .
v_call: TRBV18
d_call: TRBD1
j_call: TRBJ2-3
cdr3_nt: TGTGCCAGCTCACCATCGACAGGGGGGGCAGATACGCAGTATTTT
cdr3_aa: CASSPSTGGADTQYF

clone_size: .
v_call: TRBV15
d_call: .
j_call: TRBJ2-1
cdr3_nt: TGTGCCACCAGCAGAGACCTATACAGAGGAGGTGAGCAGTTCTTC
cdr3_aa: CATSRDLYRGGEQFF

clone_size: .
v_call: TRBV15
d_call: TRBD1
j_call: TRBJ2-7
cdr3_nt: TGTGCCACCAGCTGGGGACAGGGTCGCGAGCAGTACTTC
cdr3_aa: CATSWGQGREQYF

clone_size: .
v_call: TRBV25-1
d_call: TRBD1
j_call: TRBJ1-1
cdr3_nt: TGTGCCAGCAGTGAGTACCTCACAGGGGGCCAGACTGAAGCTTTCTTT
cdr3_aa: CASSEYLTGGQTEAFF

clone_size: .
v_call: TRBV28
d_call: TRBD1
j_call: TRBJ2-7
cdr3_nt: TGTGCCAGCAGCCCCCCGCGGACAGGGGGGGGCGAGCAGTACTTC
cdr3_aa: CASSPPRTGGGEQYF

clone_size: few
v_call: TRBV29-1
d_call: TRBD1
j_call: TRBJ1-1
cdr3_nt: TGCAGCGTTGAAGCAGGGGGATGGCGGACTGAAGCTTTCTTT
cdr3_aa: CSVEAGGWRTEAFF

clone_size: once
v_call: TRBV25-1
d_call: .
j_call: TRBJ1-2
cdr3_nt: TGTGCCAGCCTATCGACCAGGGCTAACTATGGCTACACCTTC
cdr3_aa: CASLSTRANYGYTF

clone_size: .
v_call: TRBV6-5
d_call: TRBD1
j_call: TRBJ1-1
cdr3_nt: TGTGCCAGCAGTTACTTGGGACAGGGAACTGAAGCTTTCTTT
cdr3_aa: CASSYLGQGTEAFF

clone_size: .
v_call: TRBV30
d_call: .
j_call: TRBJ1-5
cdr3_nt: TGTGCCTGGAGTCGTGCAGGCATCAATCAGCCCAAGCATTTT
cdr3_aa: CAWSRAGINQPKHF

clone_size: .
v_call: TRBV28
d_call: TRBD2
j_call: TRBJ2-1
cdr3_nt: TGTGCCAGCAGTTTCGGCGGGAGGAGCTCCTACAATGAGCAGTTCTTC
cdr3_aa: CASSFGGRSSYNEQFF

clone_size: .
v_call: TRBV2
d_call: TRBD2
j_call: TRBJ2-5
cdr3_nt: TGTGCCAGCAGTGAAGAGGAACTAGCGGTGGCACCGGGGACCCAGTACTTC
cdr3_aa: CASSEEELAVAPGTQYF

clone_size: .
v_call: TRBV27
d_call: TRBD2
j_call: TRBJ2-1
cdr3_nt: TGTGCCAGCAGTCAGCCGGGACTAGCGGGCAATGAGCAGTTCTTC
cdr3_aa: CASSQPGLAGNEQFF

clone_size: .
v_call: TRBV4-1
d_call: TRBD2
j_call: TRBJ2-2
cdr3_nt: TGCGCCAGCAGCCAAGGCGGGAGGGCCGGGGAGCTGTTTTTT
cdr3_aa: CASSQGGRAGELFF

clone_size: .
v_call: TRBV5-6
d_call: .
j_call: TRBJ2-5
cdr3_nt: TGTGCCAGCAGCTCTTCGGGACTGCAAGAGACCCAGTACTTC
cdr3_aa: CASSSSGLQETQYF